The source of this T cell receptor beta chain is a study of blood T cell repertoires in COVID-19. For the study at large: The United States, Italy and Spain were the sources of the acute and convalescent COVID-19 samples. Nucleic acid was either cDNA or gDNA, and it came from T cells, B-cell-depleted T cells, or PBMCs.

In the authors' methods: Estimated nucleated cell counts came from reference gene primer amplification. Profiling relied on immunoSEQ multiplex PCR, and the TCRdb table lists in-frame clones only, not all of them. Clone size and V and J calls were adopted from that table, with D and trimming inferred from the DNA. The data show about 48,000 clones, about nine tenths seen once. CDR1 is SGHNT and CDR2 is YYREEE in the germline V gene (reference sequence). Trimming shortened V by 9 bases and J by 0 bases, and 9 bases separated the two germline ends. The CDR3 runs 12 residues. This clonotype originated in a man between 65 and 85 years old with acute or convalescent COVID-19. The sample comprised peripheral blood. J is TRBJ1-2 and V is TRBV5-4; D is uncertain. The CDR3 loop reads CAISDTNYGYTF. The CDR3 DNA follows: TGTGCCATTAGCGATACTAACTATGGCTACACCTTC. Filled out from reference TRBV5-4 and TRBJ1-2, the complete variable domain reads ETGVTQSPTHLIKTRGQQVTLRCSSQSGHNTVSWYQQALGQGPQFIFQYYREEENGRGNFPPRFSGLQFPNYSSELNVNALELDDSALYLCAISDTNYGYTFGSGTRLTVV.